A single sample is the source of the 19 T cell receptor beta chains below, sequenced in a study of cytomegalovirus exposure and HLA in healthy donors. The assay was immunoSEQ multiplex PCR, and TCRdb's table has in-frame clones only and misses some. This repertoire shows 59,000 or so clones, roughly nine tenths found once; its top ten account for around 15%. Sequences were obtained from PBMCs. Receptors originate from a woman aged 18-29 years in good health and CMV-seronegative.

This chain connects TRBV28 to TRBJ2-5, with 10 bases that match TRBD2. CDR1 is MDHEN, CDR2 SYDVKM, per germline. This CDR3 contains 14 residues. The J segment lost 10 bases and the V segment lost 6 bases, leaving 11 bases of the junction unmatched. The chain's CDR3 is CASRYGLAATSQYF. DNA of the CDR3: TGTGCCAGCAGGTACGGACTAGCGGCTACTAGCCAGTACTTC.

V is TRBV27 and J is TRBJ2-1; 13 bases are a match to TRBD2. Trimming removed 4 bases from V and 7 bases from J; junction bases left unmatched: 4. The CDR3 contains 15 residues. CDR1 and CDR2 from the germline V gene are MNHEY and SMNVEV (reference sequence). CDR3 nucleotides: TGTGCCAGCAGTTCGGGACTAGCGGGAAAGAATGAGCAGTTCTTC. Translating gives CASSSGLAGKNEQFF.

The chain recombines TRBV5-1 with TRBJ1-4; a possible D gene is TRBD1 (5 bases). The V gene lost 4 bases and the J gene lost 7 bases, with 23 bases spanning the gap. Germline CDR1 and CDR2: SGHRS and YFSETQ. The CDR3 has 17 amino acids. CDR3 loop: CASSLGTIRGSSEKLFF. DNA of the CDR3: TGCGCCAGCAGCCTTGGAACGATAAGGGGCTCTAGTGAAAAACTGTTTTTT.

The J gene is TRBJ1-2, the V gene TRBV25-1; D perhaps matches TRBD1 (6 bases). Germline V CDR1 and CDR2: MGHDK, SYGVNS. The CDR3 runs 15 residues. The V gene lost 1 base and the J gene lost 11 bases, with 20 bases spanning the gap. The CDR3 DNA follows: TGTGCCAGCAGTGAATTAGCCTCAGGGGCGTTGGGTTACACCTTC. It is translated as CASSELASGALGYTF.

This clone occurred once. The chain uses TRBV30 and TRBJ2-1; 9 bases agree with TRBD2. V shed 1 base, J shed 8 bases, and the junction held 3 bases outside the gene matches. The CDR3 runs 13 residues. Germline CDR1 GTSNPN, CDR2 SVGIG (reference sequence). The CDR3 nucleotides read TGTGCCTGGAGTGGTAGCGGGGGCGATGAGCAGTTCTTC. Protein sequence: CAWSGSGGDEQFF.

The chain has TRBV19 and TRBJ2-7; D remains unclear. In germline, CDR1 is LNHDA, CDR2 SQIVND (reference sequence). Trimming stripped 4 bases from V and 1 base from J, with 8 bases between. CDR3 length: 13 residues. Here the CDR3 reads CASSTTTSYEQYF. CDR3 sequence (DNA): TGTGCCAGTAGTACCACTACATCCTACGAGCAGTACTTC.

The J gene is TRBJ1-2, the V gene TRBV19; a weak D match, TRBD1 (5 bases). V dropped 3 bases and J dropped 8 bases, with 13 bases sitting between them. CDR3 size: 13 residues. The germline CDR1 and CDR2 sequences are LNHDA and SQIVND (reference sequence). The CDR3: CASSIWDSRGYTF. The CDR3, as DNA: TGTGCCAGTAGTATCTGGGACTCGAGGGGCTACACCTTC.

The V call is TRBV7-9, the J call TRBJ2-2; 7 nucleotides match TRBD1. Germline CDR1 SEHNR, CDR2 FQNEAQ (reference sequence). This CDR3 comprises 14 residues. V lost 2 bases to trimming and J lost 7 bases; unmatched junction nucleotides: 4. This CDR3 is CASSLRQGSGELFF. In nucleotides, the CDR3 is TGTGCCAGCAGCTTAAGACAGGGTAGCGGGGAGCTGTTTTTT.

V gene TRBV2 combines with J gene TRBJ2-7, with a tentative D call TRBD2 (5 bases). Trimming took off 4 bases at V and 0 bases at J, with 13 bases between the two ends. CDR3 length: 15 residues. The germline V gene encodes CDR1 SNHLY and CDR2 FYNNEI. The CDR3 protein is CASSGRTANSYEQYF. The CDR3 DNA sequence: TGTGCCAGCAGTGGGCGGACTGCAAACTCCTACGAGCAGTACTTC.

The gene calls are TRBV27 and TRBJ2-5, with 7 bases matching TRBD2. V was clipped by 7 bases and J by 1 base; unmatched bases: 9. Germline V gene data show CDR1 as MNHEY and CDR2 as SMNVEV (reference sequence). This CDR3 has 15 amino acids. The CDR3 sequence: CASTASWTSQETQYF. The CDR3 DNA follows: TGTGCCAGCACCGCATCCTGGACTAGCCAAGAGACCCAGTACTTC.

The rearrangement joins TRBV7-2 to TRBJ2-5, with 10 bases lining up with TRBD2. Germline V lookup: CDR1 SGHTA, CDR2 FQGNSA. The CDR3 runs 14 residues. Losses at the gene ends were 5 bases for V and 5 bases for J; bases not matched to a gene: 5. The DNA for the CDR3 is TGTGCCAGCAGCCCTAGCGGGAGCCAGGAGACCCAGTACTTC. Translation: CASSPSGSQETQYF.

The chain links TRBV7-9 to TRBJ2-5, with 9 nucleotides matching TRBD1. This CDR3 has 14 residues. V trimming: 4 bases; J trimming: 4 bases; junction bases outside the gene matches: 4. Germline CDR1 reads SEHNR; CDR2 reads FQNEAQ (reference sequence). The CDR3 DNA follows: TGTGCCAGCAGCTCTACAGGGGGCGGAGAGACCCAGTACTTC. Encoded protein: CASSSTGGGETQYF.

The chain links TRBV28 to TRBJ1-5; D is perhaps TRBD1 (6 bases). The CDR3 totals 17 residues. Trimming shortened V by 8 bases and J by 1 base, and 21 bases separated the two germline ends. Germline CDR1 and CDR2: MDHEN and SYDVKM. Here the CDR3 DNA reads TGTGCCAGCCACCCCTGGGGGGGCGCGACGAGCAATCAGCCCCAGCATTTT. Translated: CASHPWGGATSNQPQHF.

CDR3 DNA sequence: TGTGCCAGCAGTGAAAAGTCAGGACAGGGGGGATACGAGCAGTACTTC. Its protein is CASSEKSGQGGYEQYF. The rearrangement uses TRBV2 and TRBJ2-7, with 10 bases that match TRBD1. Trimming took 2 bases from V and 4 from J; bases not matched to a gene: 8. The CDR3 is 16 residues long. Looked up from germline, CDR1 is SNHLY and CDR2 is FYNNEI.

The V gene is TRBV10-1, the J gene TRBJ2-7; 7 positions agree with TRBD1. With V trimmed by 0 bases and J by 6 bases, 5 bases remained unmatched. The V gene's germline CDR1 is WNHNN and CDR2 SYGVQD (reference sequence). The CDR3 spans 14 residues. CDR3 amino acids: CASSESDRASEQYF. The CDR3 DNA reads TGCGCCAGCAGTGAGTCTGACAGGGCCAGCGAGCAGTACTTC.

The genes are TRBV5-4 and TRBJ1-3, with D perhaps TRBD1 (5 bases). The germline V and J ends were trimmed by 4 bases and 2 bases, with 10 bases remaining between them. The CDR3 loop spans 14 amino acids. Germline CDR1 and CDR2: SGHNT and YYREEE (reference sequence). The CDR3 sequence is CASSNTGPGNTIYF. The CDR3 DNA reads as TGTGCCAGCAGCAACACAGGTCCTGGAAACACCATATATTTT.

The chain joins TRBV28 to TRBJ1-1; D ambiguous. Germline V gene data show CDR1 as MDHEN and CDR2 as SYDVKM. Trimming shortened V by 3 bases and J by 1 base, and 9 bases separated the two germline ends. This CDR3 comprises 14 residues. The CDR3 DNA is TGTGCCAGCAGTTTTGTTCTCTGGAACACTGAAGCTTTCTTT. Protein sequence: CASSFVLWNTEAFF.

The chain carries TRBV9 and TRBJ1-2; D remains ambiguous. This CDR3 is built from 13 residues. Per the germline V gene, CDR1 is SGDLS and CDR2 is YYNGEE. Trimming shortened V by 3 bases and J by 2 bases, and 8 bases separated the two germline ends. The CDR3 DNA reads TGTGCCAGCAGCGCTGGCCCCAACTATGGCTACACCTTC. This codes for CASSAGPNYGYTF. Combining the CDR3 with reference TRBV9 and TRBJ1-2 gives the whole variable domain DSGVTQTPKHLITATGQRVTLRCSPRSGDLSVYWYQQSLDQGLQFLIQYYNGEERAKGNILERFSAQQFPDLHSELNLSSLELGDSALYFCASSAGPNYGYTFGSGTRLTVV.

The V call is TRBV7-9, the J call TRBJ2-3; 7 bases map to TRBD1. V shed 0 bases and J 0 bases; nucleotides not matched to a gene: 3. From germline, CDR1 is SEHNR and CDR2 FQNEAQ (reference sequence). CDR3 length equals 16 residues. The CDR3 DNA follows: TGTGCCAGCAGCTTAGCGAGGGGGCTCAGCACAGATACGCAGTATTTT. It yields the protein CASSLARGLSTDTQYF.